A selection of T cell receptor beta chains follows, all from one sample in a study of control samples from healthy donors and cancer patients. Profiled with immunoSEQ multiplex PCR; TCRdb holds only in-frame clones, not every one. Of some 80,000 clones listed, nearly 90% were seen once; the top ten hold 5.5% to 7%. The source material was blood. These receptors all stem from a man aged 45-65 years in good health. Each CDR3 is given with its conserved first and last residue. A D gene is named only where the DNA matches it firmly. Expanded clones are given a class, and other clones once, few, many or no size at all.

j_gene	d_gene	abundance	v_gene	CDR3nt	CDR3aa
TRBJ1-2	.	.	TRBV2	TGTGCCAGCACCTGGGAACGGGACATCAACTATGGCTACACCTTC	CASTWERDINYGYTF
TRBJ1-1	.	.	TRBV30	TGTGCCTGGAGTTTTGCCAGGGGAGGGAACACTGAAGCTTTCTTT	CAWSFARGGNTEAFF
TRBJ1-2	.	once	TRBV19	TGTGCCAGTAGTTTCGGACAGCGTTCAATGAACTATGGCTACACCTTC	CASSFGQRSMNYGYTF
TRBJ2-1	.	.	TRBV14	TGTGCCAGCAGCCTGCCGGGACTCTACAATGAGCAGTTCTTC	CASSLPGLYNEQFF
TRBJ1-2	.	.	TRBV12-3/TRBV12-4	TGTGCCAGCAGTTTAGCGGGCCCTCAGGGCTACACCTTC	CASSLAGPQGYTF
TRBJ1-2	.	.	TRBV19	TGTGCCAGTACAGAGGCAGGGCGAAACTATGGCTACACCTTC	CASTEAGRNYGYTF
TRBJ1-2	.	.	TRBV25-1	TGTGCCAGCAGTGAATTGGGATGGGGCTACACCTTC	CASSELGWGYTF
TRBJ2-3	.	.	TRBV5-1	TGCGCCAGCAGCTTCGGGCAGGGTCTCTCCACAGATACGCAGTATTTT	CASSFGQGLSTDTQYF
TRBJ1-4	.	.	TRBV28	TGTGCCAGCAGTCAGGACAGCCTTAATGAAAAACTGTTTTTT	CASSQDSLNEKLFF
TRBJ1-3	.	few	TRBV25-1	TGTGCCAGCAGTGAATATACCAACACCATATATTTT	CASSEYTNTIYF
TRBJ2-6	.	few	TRBV7-9	TGTGCCAGCAGCTTGACAGGTGGGGCCAACGTCCTGACTTTC	CASSLTGGANVLTF
TRBJ1-2	.	.	TRBV7-9	TGTGCCAGCAGCCAAGGGGGACTAAGAGGGGACTATGGCTACACCTTC	CASSQGGLRGDYGYTF
TRBJ2-7	TRBD2	.	TRBV30	TGTGCCTGGAGTACGGGGGGGCCATACCACGAGCAGTACTTC	CAWSTGGPYHEQYF
TRBJ2-3	.	.	TRBV11-3	TGTGCCAGCAGCCCAGGTCAGCTAGGGGGCACAGATACGCAGTATTTT	CASSPGQLGGTDTQYF
TRBJ2-3	TRBD2	.	TRBV3-1/TRBV3-2	TGTGCCAGCAGCCAAGACTTAGCGGGGGGGAGCACAGATACGCAGTATTTT	CASSQDLAGGSTDTQYF
TRBJ1-2	.	.	TRBV19	TGTGCCAGTACCCCCAGCCGGGCTCGGGGCTACACCTTC	CASTPSRARGYTF
TRBJ2-5	.	.	TRBV10-2	TGCGCCAGCAGAACCAGGGGGGGTGGAGAGACCCAGTACTTC	CASRTRGGGETQYF
TRBJ2-3	TRBD1	.	TRBV29-1	TGCAGCGGGGGACAGGGCACAGATACGCAGTATTTT	CSGGQGTDTQYF
TRBJ1-5	.	.	TRBV19	TGTGCCAGTAGTCCCAAGCAGCCCCAGCATTTT	CASSPKQPQHF
TRBJ1-2	TRBD1	.	TRBV18	TGTGCCAGCTCACCCCAAACCGGGACAGCTGGCTACACCTTC	CASSPQTGTAGYTF
TRBJ2-5	TRBD1	.	TRBV6-6	TGTGCCAGCAGTTCAAGGGACAGGGGGCCCCAAGAGACCCAGTACTTC	CASSSRDRGPQETQYF
TRBJ2-5	.	.	TRBV5-1	TGCGCCAGCAGCTTGGAGCCCCAAGAGACCCAGTACTTC	CASSLEPQETQYF
TRBJ2-3	TRBD1	.	TRBV10-1	TGCGCCAGCAGTGGGACGACAGGGGGGACCACAGATACGCAGTATTTT	CASSGTTGGTTDTQYF
TRBJ2-6	.	.	TRBV9	TGTGCCAGCAGCGTATCCGGGGGCGCTGGTTCTGGGGCCAACGTCCTGACTTTC	CASSVSGGAGSGANVLTF
TRBJ2-1	.	.	TRBV6-5	TGTGCCAGCAGTTACTCTGGCCCGTACAATGAGCAGTTCTTC	CASSYSGPYNEQFF
TRBJ1-5	.	.	TRBV5-5	TGTGCCAGCAGCTGGAGTCAGCCCCAGCATTTT	CASSWSQPQHF
TRBJ1-5	.	medium-sized	TRBV20-1	TGCAGTGCTAGTCATGAGGAGCCGAATCAGCCCCAGCATTTT	CSASHEEPNQPQHF
TRBJ1-1	.	.	TRBV18	TGTGCCAGCTCACCACAGAATCAGGGGAGCACTGAAGCTTTCTTT	CASSPQNQGSTEAFF
TRBJ2-3	TRBD1	.	TRBV24-1	TGTGCCACCTCACGGGACAGACCATGGGGTACGCAGTATTTT	CATSRDRPWGTQYF
TRBJ2-6	.	few	TRBV4-2	TGTGCCAGCAGCCAAGGCGAGGCCAACGTCCTGACTTTC	CASSQGEANVLTF
TRBJ2-1	.	.	TRBV5-1	TGCGCCAGCAGCTTGTATGTGAAGACAGATTACAATGAGCAGTTCTTC	CASSLYVKTDYNEQFF
TRBJ1-2	.	.	TRBV5-4	TGTGCCAGCAGCTTGAATACGAGATCCAACTATGGCTACACCTTC	CASSLNTRSNYGYTF
TRBJ1-5	.	few	TRBV27	TGTGCCAGCAGTTTCGAGGGGCCCAGGCAGCCCCAGCATTTT	CASSFEGPRQPQHF
TRBJ1-6	.	.	TRBV10-3	TGTGCCATCAGTGAAGGGGGGGGAACGGGTTCACCCCTCCACTTT	CAISEGGGTGSPLHF
TRBJ2-7	.	once	TRBV3-1/TRBV3-2	TGTGCCAGCAGCAGAACAGGGACCGAGCAGTACTTC	CASSRTGTEQYF
TRBJ2-7	.	.	TRBV7-2	TGTGCCAGCAGCTTAGTGCCCATGTTATACGAGCAGTACTTC	CASSLVPMLYEQYF
TRBJ2-5	.	.	TRBV18	TGTGCCAGCTCACCACGCGCGGTGGGGGAGACCCAGTACTTC	CASSPRAVGETQYF
TRBJ2-2	.	.	TRBV11-2	TGTGCCAGCAGGTCGACTACGACGAACACCGGGGAGCTGTTTTTT	CASRSTTTNTGELFF
TRBJ2-3	TRBD1	.	TRBV3-1/TRBV3-2	TGTGCCAGCAGTAGTCACAGGGGGGTCACAGATACGCAGTATTTT	CASSSHRGVTDTQYF
TRBJ2-5	TRBD2	.	TRBV9	TGTGCCAGCAGCGTAACCGGGGGGTCTGCGAAGACCCAGTACTTC	CASSVTGGSAKTQYF
TRBJ1-2	.	.	TRBV6-2/TRBV6-3	TGTGCCAGCAGTTACTCTGCAGAGAACTATGGCTACACCTTC	CASSYSAENYGYTF
TRBJ1-4	.	.	TRBV18	TGTGCCACACGGGCCTCTAATGAAAAACTGTTTTTT	CATRASNEKLFF
TRBJ2-5	TRBD2	.	TRBV3-1/TRBV3-2	TGTGCCAGCAGCCGGTTGGAACTAGCGGGGTCTCAAGAGACCCAGTACTTC	CASSRLELAGSQETQYF
TRBJ2-1	TRBD2	.	TRBV27	TGTGCCAGCAGTCGGGGGGGGAATGAGCAGTTCTTC	CASSRGGNEQFF
TRBJ2-5	.	.	TRBV7-7	TGTGCCAGCAGCCCGCGACAGGCTAGGGGGGAGACCCAGTACTTC	CASSPRQARGETQYF
TRBJ2-2	.	.	TRBV12-5	TGTGCTAGTGGTTTGGTGGAGAACACCGGGGAGCTGTTTTTT	CASGLVENTGELFF
TRBJ1-5	.	.	TRBV7-2	TGTGCCAGCAGCTTAGTAACCGGACCTAATGGGCAGCCCCAGCATTTT	CASSLVTGPNGQPQHF
TRBJ1-3	TRBD1	.	TRBV7-8	TGTGCCAGCAGCTTAGTCGACAGGGGCTATGGAAACACCATATATTTT	CASSLVDRGYGNTIYF
TRBJ2-3	TRBD2	.	TRBV18	TGTGCCAGCTCTCCGAGCGGGGGGTGGACAGATACGCAGTATTTT	CASSPSGGWTDTQYF
TRBJ1-4	.	.	TRBV19	TGTGCCAGTAGGGCCCGGGTCACTAATGAAAAACTGTTTTTT	CASRARVTNEKLFF
TRBJ1-1	TRBD1	few	TRBV5-4	TGTGCCAGCAGCCCCGGGGACAGGGCAGGCACTGAAGCTTTCTTT	CASSPGDRAGTEAFF